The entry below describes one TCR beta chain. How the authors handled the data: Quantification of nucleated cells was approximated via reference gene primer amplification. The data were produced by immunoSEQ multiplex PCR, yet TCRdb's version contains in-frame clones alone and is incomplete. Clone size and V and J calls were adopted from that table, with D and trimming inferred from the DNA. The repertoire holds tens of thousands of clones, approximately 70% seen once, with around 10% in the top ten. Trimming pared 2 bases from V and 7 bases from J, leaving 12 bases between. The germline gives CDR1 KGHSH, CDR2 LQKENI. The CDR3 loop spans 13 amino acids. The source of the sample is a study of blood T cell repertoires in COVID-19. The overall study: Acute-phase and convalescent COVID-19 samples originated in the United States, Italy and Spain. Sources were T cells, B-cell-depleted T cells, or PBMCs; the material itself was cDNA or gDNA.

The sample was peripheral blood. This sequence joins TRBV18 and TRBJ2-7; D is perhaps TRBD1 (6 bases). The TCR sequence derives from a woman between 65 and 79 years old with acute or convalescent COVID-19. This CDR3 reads CASSPGQQLEQYF. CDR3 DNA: TGTGCCAGCTCACCAGGACAGCAGTTGGAGCAGTACTTC.